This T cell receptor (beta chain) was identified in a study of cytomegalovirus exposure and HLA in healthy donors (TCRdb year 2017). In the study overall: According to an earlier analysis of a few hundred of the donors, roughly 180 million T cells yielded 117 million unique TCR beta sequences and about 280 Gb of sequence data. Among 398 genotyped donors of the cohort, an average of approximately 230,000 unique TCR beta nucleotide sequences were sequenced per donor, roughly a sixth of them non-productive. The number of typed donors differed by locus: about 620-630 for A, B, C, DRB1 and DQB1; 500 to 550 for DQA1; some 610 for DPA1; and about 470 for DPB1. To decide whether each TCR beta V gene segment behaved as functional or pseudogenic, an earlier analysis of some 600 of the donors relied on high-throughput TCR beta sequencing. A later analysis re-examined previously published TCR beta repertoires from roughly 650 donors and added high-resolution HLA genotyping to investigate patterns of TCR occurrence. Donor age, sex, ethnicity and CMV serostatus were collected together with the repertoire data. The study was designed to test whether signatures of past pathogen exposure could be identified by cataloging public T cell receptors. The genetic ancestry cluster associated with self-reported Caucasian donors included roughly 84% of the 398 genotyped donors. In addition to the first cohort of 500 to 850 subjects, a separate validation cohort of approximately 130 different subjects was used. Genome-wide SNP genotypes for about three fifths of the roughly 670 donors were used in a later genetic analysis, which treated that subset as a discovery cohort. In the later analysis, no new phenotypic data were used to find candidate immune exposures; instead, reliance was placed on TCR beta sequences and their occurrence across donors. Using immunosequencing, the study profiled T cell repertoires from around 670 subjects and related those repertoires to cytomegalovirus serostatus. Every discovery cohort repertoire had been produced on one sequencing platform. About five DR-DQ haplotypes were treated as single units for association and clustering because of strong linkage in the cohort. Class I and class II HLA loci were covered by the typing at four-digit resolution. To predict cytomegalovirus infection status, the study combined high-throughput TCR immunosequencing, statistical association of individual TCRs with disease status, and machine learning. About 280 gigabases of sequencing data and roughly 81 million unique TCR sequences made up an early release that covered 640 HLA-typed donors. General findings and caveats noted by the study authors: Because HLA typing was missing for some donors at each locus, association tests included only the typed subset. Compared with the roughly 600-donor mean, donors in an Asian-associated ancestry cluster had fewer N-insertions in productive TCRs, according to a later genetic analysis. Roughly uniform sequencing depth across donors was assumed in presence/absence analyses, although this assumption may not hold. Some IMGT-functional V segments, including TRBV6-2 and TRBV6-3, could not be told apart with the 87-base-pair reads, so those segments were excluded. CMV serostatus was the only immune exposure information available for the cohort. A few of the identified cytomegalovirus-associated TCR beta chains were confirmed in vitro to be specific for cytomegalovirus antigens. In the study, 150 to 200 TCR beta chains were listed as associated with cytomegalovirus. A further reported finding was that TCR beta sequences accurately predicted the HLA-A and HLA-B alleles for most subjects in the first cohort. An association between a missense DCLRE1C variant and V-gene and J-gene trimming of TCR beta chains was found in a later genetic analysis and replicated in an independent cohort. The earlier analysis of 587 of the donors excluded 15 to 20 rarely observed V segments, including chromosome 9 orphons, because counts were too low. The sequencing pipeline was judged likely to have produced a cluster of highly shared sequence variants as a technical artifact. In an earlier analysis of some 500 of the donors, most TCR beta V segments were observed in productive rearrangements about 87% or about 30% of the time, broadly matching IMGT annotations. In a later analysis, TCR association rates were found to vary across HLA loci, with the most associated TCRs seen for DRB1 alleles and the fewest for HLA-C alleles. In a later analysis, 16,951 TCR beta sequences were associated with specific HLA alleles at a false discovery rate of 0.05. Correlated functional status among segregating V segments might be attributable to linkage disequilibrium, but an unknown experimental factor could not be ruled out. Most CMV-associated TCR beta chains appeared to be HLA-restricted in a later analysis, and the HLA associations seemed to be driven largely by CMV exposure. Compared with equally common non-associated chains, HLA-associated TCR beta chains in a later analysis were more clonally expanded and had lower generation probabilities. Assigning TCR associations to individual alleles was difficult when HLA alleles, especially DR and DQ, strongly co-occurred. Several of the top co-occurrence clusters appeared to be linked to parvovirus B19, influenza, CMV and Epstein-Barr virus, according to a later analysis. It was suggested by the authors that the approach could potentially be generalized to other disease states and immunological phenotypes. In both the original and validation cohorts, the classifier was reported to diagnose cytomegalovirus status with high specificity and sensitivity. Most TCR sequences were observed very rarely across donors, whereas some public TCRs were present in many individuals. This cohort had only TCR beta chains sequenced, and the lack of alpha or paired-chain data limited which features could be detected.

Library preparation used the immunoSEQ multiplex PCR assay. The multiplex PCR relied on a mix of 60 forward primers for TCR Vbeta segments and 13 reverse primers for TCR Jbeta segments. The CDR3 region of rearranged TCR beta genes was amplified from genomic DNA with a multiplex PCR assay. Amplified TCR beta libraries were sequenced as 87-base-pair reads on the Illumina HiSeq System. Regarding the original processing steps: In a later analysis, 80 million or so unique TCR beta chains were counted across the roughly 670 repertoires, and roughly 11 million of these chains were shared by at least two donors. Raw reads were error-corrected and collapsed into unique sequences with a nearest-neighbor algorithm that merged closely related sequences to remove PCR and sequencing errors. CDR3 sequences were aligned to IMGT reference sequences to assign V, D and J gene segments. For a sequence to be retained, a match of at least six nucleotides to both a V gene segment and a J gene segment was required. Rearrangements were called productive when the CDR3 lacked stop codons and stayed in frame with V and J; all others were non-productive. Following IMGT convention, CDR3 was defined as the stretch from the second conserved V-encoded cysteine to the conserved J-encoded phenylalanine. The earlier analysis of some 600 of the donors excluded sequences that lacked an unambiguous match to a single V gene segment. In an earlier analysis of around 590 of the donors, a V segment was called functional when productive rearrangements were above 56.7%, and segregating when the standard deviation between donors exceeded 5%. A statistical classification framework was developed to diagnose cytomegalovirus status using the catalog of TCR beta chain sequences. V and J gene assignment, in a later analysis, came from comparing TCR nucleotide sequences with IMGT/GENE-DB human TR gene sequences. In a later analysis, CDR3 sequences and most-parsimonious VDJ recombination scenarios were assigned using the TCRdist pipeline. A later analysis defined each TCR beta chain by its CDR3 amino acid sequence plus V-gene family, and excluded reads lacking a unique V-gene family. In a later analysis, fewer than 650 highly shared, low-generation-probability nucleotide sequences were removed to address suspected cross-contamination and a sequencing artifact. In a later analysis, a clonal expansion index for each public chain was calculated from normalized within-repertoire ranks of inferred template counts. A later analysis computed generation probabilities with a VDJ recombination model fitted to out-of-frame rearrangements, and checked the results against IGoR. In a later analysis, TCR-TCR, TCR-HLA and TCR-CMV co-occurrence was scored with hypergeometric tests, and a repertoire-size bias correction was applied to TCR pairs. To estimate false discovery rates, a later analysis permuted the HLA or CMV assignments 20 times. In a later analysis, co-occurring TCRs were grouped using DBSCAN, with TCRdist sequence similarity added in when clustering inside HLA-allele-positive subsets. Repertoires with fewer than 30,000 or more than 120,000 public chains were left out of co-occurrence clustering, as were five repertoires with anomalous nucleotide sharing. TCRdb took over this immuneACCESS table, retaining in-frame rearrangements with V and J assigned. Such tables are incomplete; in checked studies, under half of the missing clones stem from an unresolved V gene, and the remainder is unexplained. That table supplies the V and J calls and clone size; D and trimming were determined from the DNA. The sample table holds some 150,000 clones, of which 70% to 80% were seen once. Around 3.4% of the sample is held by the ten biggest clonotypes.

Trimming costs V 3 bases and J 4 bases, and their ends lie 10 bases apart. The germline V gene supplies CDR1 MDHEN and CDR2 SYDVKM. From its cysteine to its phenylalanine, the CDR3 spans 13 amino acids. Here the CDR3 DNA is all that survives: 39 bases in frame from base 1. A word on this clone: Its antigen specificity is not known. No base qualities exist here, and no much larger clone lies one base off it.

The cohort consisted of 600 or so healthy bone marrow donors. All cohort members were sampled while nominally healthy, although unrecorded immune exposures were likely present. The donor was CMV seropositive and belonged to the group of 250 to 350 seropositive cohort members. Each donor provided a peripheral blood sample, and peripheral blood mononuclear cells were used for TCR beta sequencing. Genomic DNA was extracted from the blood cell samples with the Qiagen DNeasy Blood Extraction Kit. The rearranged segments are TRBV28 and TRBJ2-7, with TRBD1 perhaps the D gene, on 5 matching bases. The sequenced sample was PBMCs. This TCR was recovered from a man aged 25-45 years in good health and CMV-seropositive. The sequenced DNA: TGTGCCAGCAGTTTCCCAGGGTATTACGAGCAGTACTTC. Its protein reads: CASSFPGYYEQYF.